This entry is about one T cell receptor (beta chain). The antigen is undetermined. Germline CDR1 MNHEY, CDR2 SVGAGI. This CDR3 region has 14 residues. V lost 2 bases to trimming and J lost 6 bases, with 11 bases between them. The data belong to a study of graft-versus-host responses after intestinal transplantation. Overall study context: Anti-thymocyte globulin served as induction for all recipients, who then took tacrolimus and steroids for about 3 years.

Study-wide points: GvH clones were identified in recipient marrow, with some first appearing in ileum or blood. Early post-transplant falls in HvG clones accompanied the peak levels of circulating GvH clones.

Method: immunoSEQ multiplex PCR; TCRdb's copy keeps in-frame clones and lacks some. The sample shows over 85,000 clones, just over 90% of them seen only once. The chain recombines TRBV6-5 with TRBJ2-1, with unresolved D. The material sequenced was unstimulated CD8+ T cells sorted from spleen or lymph node cells, taken before intestinal transplant. The receptor's source is a human donor who received an intestinal transplant. DNA of the CDR3: TGTGCCAGCAGTTACCTCGGTCGCTCCAATGAGCAGTTCTTC. Protein: CASSYLGRSNEQFF.